What follows are 26 T cell receptor beta chains derived from one specimen sequenced in a study of blood T cells in healthy people across ages. Through a sample-barcoded 5' primer and a J-beta primer mix, a second PCR was run for roughly 6 to 12 cycles. Each CDR3 protein is one row after TCRdb ran MiXCR on the 5' RACE reads. The sample has some 1.5 million distinct CDR3 sequences, about 28% seen once; the top ten hold 7.7%. The material sequenced was blood. The receptors stem from a woman between 25 and 40 years old in good health.

This clonotype was seen ten or more times. The rearrangement uses TRBV27 and TRBJ2-7, with 7 bases identical to TRBD1. The CDR3 loop spans 15 amino acids. V gave up 5 bases and J gave up 3 bases; unmatched junction bases: 10. In germline, CDR1 is MNHEY, CDR2 SMNVEV (reference sequence). CDR3 in amino acids: CASSMTGNVNYEQYF. CDR3 sequence (DNA): TGTGCCAGCAGTATGACAGGGAATGTAAACTACGAGCAGTACTTC.

This clonotype has just a few counts. The chain combines TRBV20-1 with TRBJ2-5; 8 bases are a match to TRBD2. The V segment lost 0 bases and the J segment 11 bases; nucleotides outside the gene matches: 14. Germline loops: CDR1 DFQATT, CDR2 SNEGSKA (reference sequence). This CDR3 spans 15 amino acids. As DNA, the CDR3 is TGCAGTGCTAGAGATCCTAACGGGAGGGCCAATGAGCAGTACTTC. Protein product: CSARDPNGRANEQYF.

This clonotype was seen many times. The CDR3 region is CASSYRDRYNEQFF. DNA for the CDR3: TGTGCCAGCAGTTACCGGGACAGATACAATGAGCAGTTCTTC. The rearrangement links TRBV6-6 to TRBJ2-1; 7 bases match TRBD1. Trimming removed 2 bases from V and 4 bases from J; junction bases left unmatched: 2. The germline V gene encodes CDR1 MNHNY and CDR2 SVGAGI (reference sequence). CDR3 length equals 14 residues.

This clonotype was found a few times. J is TRBJ2-1 and V is TRBV20-1, with TRBD2 identical over 7 bases. Germline-derived CDR1 and CDR2 are DFQATT and SNEGSKA (reference sequence). V shed 2 bases, J shed 2 bases, and the junction held 3 bases outside the gene matches. The CDR3 consists of 14 residues. CDR3 in amino acids: CSARRGLAYNEQFF. In nucleotides, the CDR3 is TGCAGTGCTAGACGCGGACTAGCCTACAATGAGCAGTTCTTC.

This clonotype was counted many times. V gene TRBV7-2 combines with J gene TRBJ2-7; D call uncertain. V was clipped by 2 bases and J by 6 bases, with 8 bases between them. The CDR3 is 12 residues long. Germline assignment: CDR1 SGHTA and CDR2 FQGNSA. The DNA for the CDR3 is TGTGCCAGCAGCTTACAATGGGGCGAGCAGTACTTC. This sequence encodes CASSLQWGEQYF.

This clonotype has a handful of counts. The chain uses TRBV12-3 or TRBV12-4 and TRBJ2-6; 8 bases line up with TRBD1. V lost 6 bases and J lost 2; bases outside the gene matches: 12. The CDR3 length is 18 residues. DNA for the CDR3: TGTGCCAGCAGCCCAGGACAGGGCCTGGCCACTGGGGCCAACGTCCTGACTTTC. Amino acids: CASSPGQGLATGANVLTF.

The chain combines TRBV12-3 or TRBV12-4 with TRBJ1-4; D is uncertain. This CDR3 contains 14 residues. Trimming cost V 5 bases and J 0 bases, with 7 bases left between them. CDR3 DNA: TGTGCCAGCAGTCCCCGGGCAACTAATGAAAAACTGTTTTTT. Encoded protein: CASSPRATNEKLFF.

The chain combines TRBV27 with TRBJ2-7, with 8 bases fitting TRBD2. The DNA end favors TRBJ2-5, so the J call may be wrong. Germline-derived CDR1 and CDR2 are MNHEY and SMNVEV (reference sequence). The length of the CDR3 is 14 residues. This CDR3 is CASRFDGGAETQYF. The CDR3 bases are TGTGCCAGCAGGTTTGACGGGGGGGCTGAGACCCAGTACTTC.

The V gene is TRBV9, the J gene TRBJ2-2; no firm D call. Trimming left V 3 bases short and J 7 bases short, with 10 bases between. Germline V CDR1 and CDR2: SGDLS, YYNGEE. This CDR3 region has 13 residues. This chain's CDR3 is CASSATLGGELFF. CDR3 DNA sequence: TGTGCCAGCAGCGCAACCCTGGGCGGGGAGCTGTTTTTT.

This clonotype was counted many times. The chain uses TRBV12-3 or TRBV12-4 and TRBJ2-1; 7 nucleotides line up with TRBD2. This CDR3 spans 12 amino acids. V trimming: 6 bases; J trimming: 14 bases; junction bases outside the gene matches: 10. The CDR3: CASSSIAGEKFF. Written as DNA, the CDR3 is TGTGCCAGCAGCTCCATTGCGGGAGAAAAGTTCTTC.

The chain links TRBV29-1 to TRBJ2-3, with 7 nucleotides matching TRBD2. CDR1 is SQVTM, CDR2 ANQGSEA, per germline. The V and J ends lost 3 bases and 0 bases, in that order; junction bases with no gene match: 6. The CDR3 spans 15 residues. The CDR3 sequence is CSVDRLAGSTDTQYF. The DNA of the CDR3 is TGCAGCGTTGATAGGTTAGCGGGCAGCACAGATACGCAGTATTTT.

The V gene is TRBV30, the J gene TRBJ1-6; TRBD1 might be the D (5 bases). The CDR3 totals 14 residues. The ends were cut back, 7 bases at V and 6 bases at J, with 16 bases in the middle. The V gene's germline CDR1 is GTSNPN and CDR2 SVGIG (reference sequence). The CDR3 DNA reads TGTGCCTATACCTCCCTAAGGGGTAATTCACCCCTCCACTTT. Translating gives CAYTSLRGNSPLHF.

The V gene is TRBV15, the J gene TRBJ2-3; 10 bases map to TRBD2. CDR1 LNHNV and CDR2 YYDKDF come from the germline V gene (reference sequence). V trimming: 8 bases; J trimming: 5 bases; junction bases outside the gene matches: 10. This CDR3 is built from 15 residues. CDR3 loop: CATAPAGGPGDTQYF. In DNA, the CDR3 is TGTGCCACCGCCCCAGCGGGAGGGCCAGGAGATACGCAGTATTTT.

The V call is TRBV7-2, the J call TRBJ2-3, with 10 bases lining up with TRBD2. The CDR3 totals 17 residues. Germline V CDR1 and CDR2: SGHTA, FQGNSA. The trim removed 1 base at V and 5 bases at J, leaving 9 bases unmatched. CDR3 sequence: CASSLVFRAGGGDTQYF. CDR3 DNA sequence: TGTGCCAGCAGCTTAGTTTTCCGAGCGGGAGGGGGAGATACGCAGTATTTT.

This clonotype was seen many times. The chain couples TRBV2 to TRBJ2-5, with D tentatively TRBD2 (5 bases). This CDR3 comprises 11 residues. In germline, CDR1 is SNHLY, CDR2 FYNNEI. Trimming left V 7 bases short and J 3 bases short, with 6 bases between. CDR3 nucleotides: TGTGCCAGCAAACTAGAAGAGACCCAGTACTTC. Protein product: CASKLEETQYF.

The genes are TRBV12-3 or TRBV12-4 and TRBJ2-3; D is tentatively TRBD1 or TRBD2 (6 bases each). CDR3 size: 15 residues. V dropped 5 bases and J dropped 3 bases, with 15 bases sitting between them. The DNA for the CDR3 is TGTGCCAGCAGTGGCTTAGGAGGGGGAACAGATACGCAGTATTTT. Protein product: CASSGLGGGTDTQYF.

The genes are TRBV12-3 or TRBV12-4 and TRBJ1-5; D is undetermined. The CDR3 consists of 13 residues. Trimming left V 5 bases short and J 5 bases short, with 10 bases between. CDR3 residues: CASSVTPDQPQHF. CDR3 coding DNA: TGTGCCAGCAGTGTGACTCCCGATCAGCCCCAGCATTTT.

The sample holds many counts of this clonotype. The chain carries TRBV11-2 and TRBJ2-3; possibly TRBD1 for D (6 bases). V was shortened by 5 bases and J by 6 bases, with 15 bases between the two germline ends. Germline V gives CDR1 SGHAT, CDR2 FQNNGV. The length of the CDR3 is 14 residues. DNA for the CDR3: TGTGCCAGCAGCCCAAGGGGGTCCGGGGATACGCAGTATTTT. Encoded protein: CASSPRGSGDTQYF.

The chain carries TRBV4-3 and TRBJ1-5; perhaps TRBD1 as D (5 bases). The germline V gene has CDR1 LGHNA and CDR2 YSLEER. V was shortened by 1 base and J by 2 bases, with 9 bases between the two germline ends. The CDR3 contains 15 residues. The CDR3 here is CASSQVVGGNQPQHF. The DNA for the CDR3 is TGCGCCAGCAGCCAAGTGGTGGGGGGCAATCAGCCCCAGCATTTT.

The CDR3 sequence: CASSLSGAVNTGELFF. CDR3 DNA sequence: TGTGCCAGCAGTCTCTCCGGAGCCGTAAACACCGGGGAGCTGTTTTTT. The V and J genes are TRBV6-6 and TRBJ2-2; D gene uncertain. CDR3 length: 16 amino acids. V was cut by 5 bases and J by 2 bases, with 15 bases left in between. Per germline, CDR1 MNHNY and CDR2 SVGAGI (reference sequence).

In its sample, this clonotype was seen many times. The chain employs TRBV6-4 and TRBJ2-5, with a possible D match to TRBD2 (6 bases). V was cut by 9 bases and J by 6 bases, with 14 bases left in between. The CDR3 contains 12 residues. CDR1 MRHNA and CDR2 SNTAGT come from the germline V gene. The CDR3 nucleotides are TGTGCCAGAAACGGAGGGGAGAAGACCCAGTACTTC. Translation gives CARNGGEKTQYF.

This clonotype was seen more than once but under ten times. The V call is TRBV7-9, the J call TRBJ2-7; D gene ambiguous. The CDR3 has 16 amino acids. Germline V lookup: CDR1 SEHNR, CDR2 FQNEAQ (reference sequence). V was cut by 3 bases and J by 1 base, with 16 bases left in between. The CDR3 DNA follows: TGTGCCAGCAGCTTTTCTGGGTCGGCGTATTCCTACGAGCAGTACTTC. It is translated as CASSFSGSAYSYEQYF. Based on the CDR3 plus reference TRBV7-9 and TRBJ2-7, the full variable domain is DTGVSQNPRHKITKRGQNVTFRCDPISEHNRLYWYRQTLGQGPEFLTYFQNEAQLEKSRLLSDRFSAERPKGSFSTLEIQRTEQGDSAMYLCASSFSGSAYSYEQYFGPGTRLTVT.

This clonotype was seen only a few times. The chain carries TRBV14 and TRBJ1-2; the D gene is possibly TRBD1 (5 bases). Per germline, CDR1 SGHDN and CDR2 FVKESK. Trimming shortened V by 4 bases and J by 7 bases, and 13 bases separated the two germline ends. This CDR3 is built from 13 residues. As DNA, the CDR3 is TGTGCCAGCAGCCGTTCGGTAGGGGTTGGCTACACCTTC. This codes for CASSRSVGVGYTF.

V gene TRBV7-9 combines with J gene TRBJ2-7, with a possible D match to TRBD1 (5 bases). Germline CDR1 SEHNR, CDR2 FQNEAQ (reference sequence). The germline V and J ends were trimmed by 1 base and 2 bases, with 15 bases remaining between them. The CDR3 totals 16 residues. This CDR3 reads CASSLVSGGAAYEQYF. CDR3 DNA sequence: TGTGCCAGCAGCTTAGTCTCAGGTGGGGCGGCCTACGAGCAGTACTTC. Looking up the rest from reference TRBV7-9 and TRBJ2-7 gives the full variable domain: DTGVSQNPRHKITKRGQNVTFRCDPISEHNRLYWYRQTLGQGPEFLTYFQNEAQLEKSRLLSDRFSAERPKGSFSTLEIQRTEQGDSAMYLCASSLVSGGAAYEQYFGPGTRLTVT.

This chain connects TRBV3-1 to TRBJ1-4, with D maybe TRBD1 (5 bases). Looked up from germline, CDR1 is LGHDT and CDR2 is YNNKEL (reference sequence). The CDR3 consists of 14 residues. V dropped 0 bases and J dropped 6 bases, with 8 bases sitting between them. The CDR3 here is CASSQEQGYEKLFF. For the CDR3, the DNA is TGTGCCAGCAGCCAAGAGCAGGGATATGAAAAACTGTTTTTT.

V is TRBV7-9 and J is TRBJ2-7; TRBD2 aligns across 7 bases. The CDR3 runs to 13 residues. Germline CDR1 is SEHNR and CDR2 is FQNEAQ (reference sequence). The V gene end was trimmed by 5 bases and the J gene end by 3 bases; junction bases not matched to a gene: 4. The CDR3 nucleotides are TGTGCCAGCAGCGGGCCGGGGGGCTACGAGCAGTACTTC. The encoded protein is CASSGPGGYEQYF. Based on the CDR3 plus reference TRBV7-9 and TRBJ2-7, the full variable domain is DTGVSQNPRHKITKRGQNVTFRCDPISEHNRLYWYRQTLGQGPEFLTYFQNEAQLEKSRLLSDRFSAERPKGSFSTLEIQRTEQGDSAMYLCASSGPGGYEQYFGPGTRLTVT.